The 11 T cell receptor beta chains presented below share a single source sample, sequenced in a study of T cell responses to AZD1222 COVID-19 vaccine. Measured with immunoSEQ multiplex PCR; TCRdb has only the in-frame clones, and not every one. The repertoire includes around 130,000 clones, more than 85% of them detected once, and about 0.86% sits in the top ten. The sample consisted of peripheral blood, taken on day 0 of AZD1222 vaccination. The receptors stem from an adult in good health.

The gene calls are TRBV5-1 and TRBJ2-7; maybe TRBD1 (5 bases). V was shortened by 4 bases and J by 0 bases, with 17 bases between the two germline ends. Per germline, CDR1 SGHRS and CDR2 YFSETQ. CDR3 length: 16 amino acids. CDR3 protein: CASSPRQRMSSYEQYF. CDR3 nucleotide sequence: TGCGCCAGCAGCCCGCGACAGAGGATGAGCTCCTACGAGCAGTACTTC.

The genes are TRBV5-4 and TRBJ1-1, with D unclear. Trimming took 4 bases from V and 4 from J, leaving 20 bases between them. CDR3 length: 16 residues. Looked up from germline, CDR1 is SGHNT and CDR2 is YYREEE (reference sequence). The CDR3 protein is CASSHDERGRGTEAFF. CDR3 bases: TGTGCCAGCAGCCATGATGAAAGAGGACGGGGCACTGAAGCTTTCTTT.

The genes are TRBV5-5 and TRBJ2-1; D not resolved. The V end lost 4 bases, the J end lost 8 bases, and 10 bases lay between the germline ends. This CDR3 region has 12 residues. CDR1 and CDR2 from the germline V gene are SGHKS and YYEKEE (reference sequence). The CDR3 DNA reads as TGTGCCAGCAGCCCATTTATTGATGAGCAGTTCTTC. This translates into CASSPFIDEQFF.

The J gene is TRBJ1-1, the V gene TRBV27, with TRBD1 as a possible D gene (5 bases). Deletions cut 5 bases from V and 0 bases from J, with 13 bases between. Germline V gene lookup returns CDR1 MNHEY and CDR2 SMNVEV (reference sequence). There are 15 residues in the CDR3. CDR3 DNA sequence: TGTGCCAGCAGTACCTTCAGGGTAATGAACACTGAAGCTTTCTTT. It codes for CASSTFRVMNTEAFF.

The rearrangement links TRBV10-1 to TRBJ2-3, with D tentatively TRBD2 (5 bases). V shed 7 bases and J shed 2 bases, with 7 bases lying between them. Germline V lookup: CDR1 WNHNN, CDR2 SYGVQD (reference sequence). The CDR3 consists of 12 residues. The CDR3 region has the DNA TGCGCCAGCAAAGCGGACACAGATACGCAGTATTTT. Translation: CASKADTDTQYF.

The chain recombines TRBV15 with TRBJ1-1; no clear D. CDR1 is LNHNV, CDR2 YYDKDF, per germline (reference sequence). The CDR3 runs to 13 residues. Trimming shortened V by 2 bases and J by 1 base, and 5 bases separated the two germline ends. The CDR3 is CATSRNQNTEAFF. The CDR3 DNA sequence: TGTGCCACCAGCAGAAATCAGAACACTGAAGCTTTCTTT.

The chain has TRBV2 and TRBJ1-1; the D is unclear. Trimming pared 2 bases from V and 2 bases from J, leaving 6 bases between. Germline values: CDR1 SNHLY, CDR2 FYNNEI. The CDR3 spans 13 residues. The DNA for the CDR3 is TGTGCCAGCAGTGAAAGAGAAAACACTGAAGCTTTCTTT. This codes for CASSERENTEAFF.

This chain joins TRBV18 and TRBJ1-5; D possibly corresponds to TRBD1 (5 bases). The CDR3 extends over 13 amino acids. Germline CDR1 KGHSH, CDR2 LQKENI. V lost 4 bases to trimming and J lost 6 bases, with 10 bases between them. CDR3 in amino acids: CASSRGTTQPQHF. The CDR3, as DNA: TGTGCCAGCTCACGAGGGACCACTCAGCCCCAGCATTTT.

The chain links TRBV13 to TRBJ2-1, with D possibly being TRBD2 (6 bases). Trimming shortened V by 3 bases and J by 1 base, and 13 bases separated the two germline ends. CDR3 length: 16 residues. Germline values: CDR1 PRHDT, CDR2 FYEKMQ (reference sequence). CDR3 bases: TGTGCCAGCAGCTTCGGGACTGACTATTCCTACAATGAGCAGTTCTTC. It encodes CASSFGTDYSYNEQFF.

This clone was seen just once. This CDR3 reads CASSQDSFSPLHF. The CDR3 DNA is TGTGCCAGCAGCCAAGACAGCTTTTCACCCCTCCACTTT. The rearrangement joins TRBV3-1 (or the pseudogene TRBV3-2) to TRBJ1-6; D unclear. Between the trimmed V and J ends, which lost 0 bases and 9 bases, there was a span of 6 bases. The CDR3 is 13 residues long. Germline assignment: CDR1 LGHDT and CDR2 YNNKEL (reference sequence).

The V and J genes are TRBV4-1 and TRBJ1-2; the D is unclear. Germline V gives CDR1 MGHRA, CDR2 YSYEKL. The CDR3 contains 15 residues. V lost 2 bases and J 10 bases, leaving 20 bases between the germline ends. CDR3 protein: CASSQLRRGRMAYTF. CDR3 coding DNA: TGCGCCAGCAGCCAACTCAGACGGGGTCGCATGGCCTACACCTTC.